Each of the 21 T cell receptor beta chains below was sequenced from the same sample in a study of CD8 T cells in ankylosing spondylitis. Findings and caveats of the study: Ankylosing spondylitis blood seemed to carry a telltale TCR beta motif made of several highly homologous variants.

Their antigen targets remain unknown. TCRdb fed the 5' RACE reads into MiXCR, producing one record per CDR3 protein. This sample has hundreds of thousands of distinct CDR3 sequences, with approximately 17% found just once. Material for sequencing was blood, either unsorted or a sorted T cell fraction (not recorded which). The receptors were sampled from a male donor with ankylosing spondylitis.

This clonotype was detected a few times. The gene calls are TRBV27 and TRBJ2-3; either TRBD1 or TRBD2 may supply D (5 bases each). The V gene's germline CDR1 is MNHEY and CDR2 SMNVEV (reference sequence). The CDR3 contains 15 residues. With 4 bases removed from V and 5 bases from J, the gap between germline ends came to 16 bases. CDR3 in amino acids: CASSSRRGVQDTQYF. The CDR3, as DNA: TGTGCCAGCAGTTCCCGCCGAGGGGTTCAAGATACGCAGTATTTT.

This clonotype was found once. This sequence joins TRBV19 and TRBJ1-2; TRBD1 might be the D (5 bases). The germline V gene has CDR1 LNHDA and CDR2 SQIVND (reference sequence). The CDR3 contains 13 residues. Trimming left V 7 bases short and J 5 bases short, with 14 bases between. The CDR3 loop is CASTARDEYGYTF. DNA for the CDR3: TGTGCCAGTACGGCCCGGGACGAATATGGCTACACCTTC.

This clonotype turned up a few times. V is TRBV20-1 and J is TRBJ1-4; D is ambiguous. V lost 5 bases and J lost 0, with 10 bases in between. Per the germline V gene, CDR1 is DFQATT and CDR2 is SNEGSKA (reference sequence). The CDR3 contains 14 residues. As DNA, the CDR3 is TGCAGTGCTGCTGACCGACCAACTAATGAAAAACTGTTTTTT. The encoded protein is CSAADRPTNEKLFF.

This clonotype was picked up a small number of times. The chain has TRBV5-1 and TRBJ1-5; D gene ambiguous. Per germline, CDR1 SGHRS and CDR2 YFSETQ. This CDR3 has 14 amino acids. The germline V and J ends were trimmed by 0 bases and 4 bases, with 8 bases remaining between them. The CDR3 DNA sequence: TGCGCCAGCAGCTTGGCCGGAGAAAATCAGCCCCAGCATTTT. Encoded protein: CASSLAGENQPQHF.

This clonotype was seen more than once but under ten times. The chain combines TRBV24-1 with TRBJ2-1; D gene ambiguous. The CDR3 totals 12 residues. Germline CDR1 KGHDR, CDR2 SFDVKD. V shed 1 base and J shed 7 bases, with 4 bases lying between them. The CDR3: CATSDFGNEQFF. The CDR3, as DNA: TGTGCCACCAGTGATTTCGGAAATGAGCAGTTCTTC.

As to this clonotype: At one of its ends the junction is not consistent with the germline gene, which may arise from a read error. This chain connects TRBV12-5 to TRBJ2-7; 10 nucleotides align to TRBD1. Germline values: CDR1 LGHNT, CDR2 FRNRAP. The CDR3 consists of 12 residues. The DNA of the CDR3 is TGTGCTAGTGGTTTGGTACTGGGACAGGGGCGCTTC. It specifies CASGLVLGQGRF.

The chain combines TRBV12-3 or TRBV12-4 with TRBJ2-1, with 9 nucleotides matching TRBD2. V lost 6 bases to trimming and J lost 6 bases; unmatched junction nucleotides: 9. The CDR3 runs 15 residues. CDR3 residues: CASSLQTSGPNEQFF. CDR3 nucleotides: TGTGCCAGCAGCTTACAGACTAGCGGACCCAATGAGCAGTTCTTC.

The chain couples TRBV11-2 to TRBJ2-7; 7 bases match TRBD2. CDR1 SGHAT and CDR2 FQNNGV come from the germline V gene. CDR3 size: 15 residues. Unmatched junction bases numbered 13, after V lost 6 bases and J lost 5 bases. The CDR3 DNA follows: TGTGCCAGCAGGCTTGCGGGGAGGGCGAAGAACGAGCAGTACTTC. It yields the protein CASRLAGRAKNEQYF.

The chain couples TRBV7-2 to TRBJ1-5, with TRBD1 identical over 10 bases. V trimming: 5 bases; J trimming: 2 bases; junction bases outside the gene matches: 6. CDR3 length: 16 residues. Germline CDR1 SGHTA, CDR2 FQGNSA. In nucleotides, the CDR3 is TGTGCCAGCAGCACGGGGACAGGGGCGGGCAATCAGCCCCAGCATTTT. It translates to CASSTGTGAGNQPQHF.

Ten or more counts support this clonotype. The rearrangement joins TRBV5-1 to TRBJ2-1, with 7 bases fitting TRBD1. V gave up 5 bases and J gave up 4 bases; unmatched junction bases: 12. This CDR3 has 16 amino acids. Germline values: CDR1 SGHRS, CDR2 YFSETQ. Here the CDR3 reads CASSRVGQAQYNEQFF. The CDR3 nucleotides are TGCGCCAGCAGTCGGGTCGGACAGGCCCAATACAATGAGCAGTTCTTC.

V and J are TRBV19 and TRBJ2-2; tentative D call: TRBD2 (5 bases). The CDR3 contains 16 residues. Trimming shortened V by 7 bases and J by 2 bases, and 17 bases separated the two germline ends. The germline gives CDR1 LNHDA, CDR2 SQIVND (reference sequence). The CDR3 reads CASIRSGSQNTGELFF. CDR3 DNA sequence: TGTGCCAGTATTCGATCGGGAAGCCAAAACACCGGGGAGCTGTTTTTT.

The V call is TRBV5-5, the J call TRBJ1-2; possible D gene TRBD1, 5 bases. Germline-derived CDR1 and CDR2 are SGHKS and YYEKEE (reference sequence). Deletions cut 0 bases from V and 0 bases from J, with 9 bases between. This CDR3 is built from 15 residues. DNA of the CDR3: TGTGCCAGCAGCTTGGGGCAGGGAGCTAACTATGGCTACACCTTC. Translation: CASSLGQGANYGYTF.

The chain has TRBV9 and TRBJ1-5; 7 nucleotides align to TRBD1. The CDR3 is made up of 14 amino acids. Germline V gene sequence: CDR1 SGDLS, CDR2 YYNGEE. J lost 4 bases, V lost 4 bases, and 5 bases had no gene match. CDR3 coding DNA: TGTGCCAGCAGCCTGACAGGGCAGAATCAGCCCCAGCATTTT. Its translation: CASSLTGQNQPQHF.

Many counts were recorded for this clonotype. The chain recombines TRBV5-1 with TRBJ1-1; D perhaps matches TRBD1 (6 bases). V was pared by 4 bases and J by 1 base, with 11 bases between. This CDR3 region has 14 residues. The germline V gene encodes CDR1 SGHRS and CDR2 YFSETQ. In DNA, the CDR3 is TGCGCCAGCAGCCCCCGGACAGCGAACACTGAAGCTTTCTTT. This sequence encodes CASSPRTANTEAFF.

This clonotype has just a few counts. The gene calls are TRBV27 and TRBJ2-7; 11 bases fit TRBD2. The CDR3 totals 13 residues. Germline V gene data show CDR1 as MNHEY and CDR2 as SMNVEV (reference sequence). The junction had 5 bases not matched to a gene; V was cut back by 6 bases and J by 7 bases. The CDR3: CASRLAGDVEQYF. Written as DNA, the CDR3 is TGTGCCAGCAGACTAGCGGGAGATGTGGAGCAGTACTTC.

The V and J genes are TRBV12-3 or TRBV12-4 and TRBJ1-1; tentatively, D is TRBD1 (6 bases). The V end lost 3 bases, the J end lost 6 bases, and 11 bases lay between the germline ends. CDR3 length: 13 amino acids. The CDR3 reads CASSFRGIPEAFF. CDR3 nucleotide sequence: TGTGCCAGCAGTTTCAGGGGAATCCCTGAAGCTTTCTTT.

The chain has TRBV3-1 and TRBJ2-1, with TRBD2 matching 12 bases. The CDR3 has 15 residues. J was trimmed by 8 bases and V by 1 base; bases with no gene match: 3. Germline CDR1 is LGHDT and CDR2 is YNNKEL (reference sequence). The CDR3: CASSQASGGAYEQFF. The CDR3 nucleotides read TGTGCCAGCAGCCAAGCTAGCGGGGGGGCCTATGAGCAGTTCTTC.

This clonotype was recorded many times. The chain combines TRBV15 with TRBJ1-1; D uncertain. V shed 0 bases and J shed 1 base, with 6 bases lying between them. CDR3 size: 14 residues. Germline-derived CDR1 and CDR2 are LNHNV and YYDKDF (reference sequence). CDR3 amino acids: CATSRDGSNTEAFF. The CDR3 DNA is TGTGCCACCAGCAGAGATGGCTCGAACACTGAAGCTTTCTTT.

The CDR3 loop is CASSIDRGRYNEQFF. CDR3 coding DNA: TGTGCCAGCAGCATCGACAGGGGACGGTACAATGAGCAGTTCTTC. The V call is TRBV7-8, the J call TRBJ2-1; 8 bases are a match to TRBD1. The CDR3 length is 15 residues. J gave up 4 bases and V 5 bases, and 7 bases lay outside the gene matches. CDR1 and CDR2 from the germline V gene are SGHVS and FQNEAQ.

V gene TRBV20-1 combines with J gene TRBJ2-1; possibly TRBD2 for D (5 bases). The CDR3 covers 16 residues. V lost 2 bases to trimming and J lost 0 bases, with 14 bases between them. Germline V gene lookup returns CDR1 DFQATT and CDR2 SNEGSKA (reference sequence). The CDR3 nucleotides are TGCAGTGCTAGACAAAAACTAGGCAGCTCCTACAATGAGCAGTTCTTC. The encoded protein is CSARQKLGSSYNEQFF.

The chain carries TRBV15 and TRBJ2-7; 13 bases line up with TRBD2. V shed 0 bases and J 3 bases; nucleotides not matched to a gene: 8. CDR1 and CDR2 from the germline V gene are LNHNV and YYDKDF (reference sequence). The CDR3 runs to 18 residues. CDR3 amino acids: CATSRDGTSGDNDYEQYF. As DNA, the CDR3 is TGTGCCACCAGCAGAGATGGGACTAGCGGGGACAATGACTACGAGCAGTACTTC.